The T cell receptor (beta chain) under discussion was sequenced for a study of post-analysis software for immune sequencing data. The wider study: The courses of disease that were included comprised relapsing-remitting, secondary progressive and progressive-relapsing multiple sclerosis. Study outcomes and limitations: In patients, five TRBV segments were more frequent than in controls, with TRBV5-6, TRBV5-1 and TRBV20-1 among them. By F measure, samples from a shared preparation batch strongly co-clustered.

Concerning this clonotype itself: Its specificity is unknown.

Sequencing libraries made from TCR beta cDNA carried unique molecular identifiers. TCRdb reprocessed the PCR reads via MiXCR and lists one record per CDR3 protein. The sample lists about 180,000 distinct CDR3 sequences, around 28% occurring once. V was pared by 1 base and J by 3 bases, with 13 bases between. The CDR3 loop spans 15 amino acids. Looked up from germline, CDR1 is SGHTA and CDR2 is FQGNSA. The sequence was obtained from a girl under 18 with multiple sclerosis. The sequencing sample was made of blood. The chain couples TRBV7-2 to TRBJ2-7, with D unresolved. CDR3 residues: CASSLEGEWVYEQYF. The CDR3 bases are TGTGCCAGCAGCTTAGAAGGTGAATGGGTCTACGAGCAGTACTTC.